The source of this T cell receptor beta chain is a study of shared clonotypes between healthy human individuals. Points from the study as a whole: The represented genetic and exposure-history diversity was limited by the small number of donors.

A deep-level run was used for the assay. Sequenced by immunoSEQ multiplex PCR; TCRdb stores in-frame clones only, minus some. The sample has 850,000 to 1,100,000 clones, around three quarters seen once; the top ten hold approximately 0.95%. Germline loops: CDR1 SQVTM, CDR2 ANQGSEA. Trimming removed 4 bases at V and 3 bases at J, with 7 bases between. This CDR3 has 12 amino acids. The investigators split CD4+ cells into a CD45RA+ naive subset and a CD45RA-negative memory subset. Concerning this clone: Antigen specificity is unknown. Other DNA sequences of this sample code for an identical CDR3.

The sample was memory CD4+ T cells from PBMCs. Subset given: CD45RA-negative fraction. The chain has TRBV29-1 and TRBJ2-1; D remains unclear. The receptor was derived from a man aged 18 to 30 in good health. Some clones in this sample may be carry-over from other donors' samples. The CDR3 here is CSVVRIYNEQFF. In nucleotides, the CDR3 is TGCAGCGTTGTAAGGATCTACAATGAGCAGTTCTTC.